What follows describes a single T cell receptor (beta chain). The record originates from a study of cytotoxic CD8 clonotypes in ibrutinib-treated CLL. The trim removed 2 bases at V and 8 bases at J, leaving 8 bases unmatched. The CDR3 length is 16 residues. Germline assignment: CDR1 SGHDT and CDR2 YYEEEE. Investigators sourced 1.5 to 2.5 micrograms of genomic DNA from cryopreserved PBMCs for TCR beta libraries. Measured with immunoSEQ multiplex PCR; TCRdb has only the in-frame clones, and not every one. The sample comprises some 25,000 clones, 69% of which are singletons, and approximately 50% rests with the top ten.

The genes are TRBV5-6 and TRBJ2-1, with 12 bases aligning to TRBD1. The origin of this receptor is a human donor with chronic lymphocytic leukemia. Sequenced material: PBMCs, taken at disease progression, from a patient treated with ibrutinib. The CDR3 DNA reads TGTGCCAGCAGCTTACCGGGACAGGGGGCGCAGGATGAGCAGTTCTTC. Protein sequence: CASSLPGQGAQDEQFF.